The 11 T cell receptor beta chains below were found in one sample sequenced in a study of T cells in Graves' hyperthyroidism and ophthalmopathy. RNA transcripts gave rise to amplified TCR beta CDR3 regions. When the TCR CDR3 underwent first-round RT-PCR, the HTBI primer set was used. TCRdb re-derived calls from the multiplex PCR reads in MiXCR, one entry per CDR3 protein. Here the sample spans fewer than 500,000 distinct CDR3 sequences, about 14% being singletons. Sequenced: blood. These receptors all stem from a man between 18 and 35 years old with Graves' ophthalmopathy.

This clonotype was picked up many times. The chain is built from TRBV12-3 or TRBV12-4 and TRBJ1-2; D gene unclear. The CDR3 consists of 17 residues. The germline V and J ends were trimmed by 6 bases and 4 bases, with 24 bases remaining between them. The CDR3 reads CASRNRPVVPPFYGYTF. Here the CDR3 DNA reads TGTGCCAGCAGGAACCGGCCTGTAGTTCCCCCCTTCTATGGCTACACCTTC.

This clonotype was counted ten times or more. The chain carries TRBV20-1 and TRBJ2-1, with D perhaps matching TRBD1 (7 bases). V lost 6 bases, J lost 3 bases, and 15 bases lay in between. CDR1 DFQATT and CDR2 SNEGSKA come from the germline V gene (reference sequence). This CDR3 spans 14 amino acids. CDR3 region: CSATRGRDYNEQFF. The CDR3 DNA follows: TGCAGTGCCACAAGGGGGCGGGACTACAATGAGCAGTTCTTC.

This clonotype was picked up many times. The chain uses TRBV5-1 and TRBJ2-7; D may match TRBD1 or TRBD2 (5 bases each). The CDR3 spans 14 residues. V was shortened by 9 bases and J by 2 bases, with 18 bases between the two germline ends. Germline CDR1 and CDR2: SGHRS and YFSETQ. CDR3: CAISGPLSAYEQYF. CDR3 in DNA: TGCGCCATTTCGGGGCCCCTCTCCGCCTACGAGCAGTACTTC.

At least ten counts were recorded for this clonotype. The V gene is TRBV30, the J gene TRBJ1-2, with 7 positions matching TRBD1. Germline-derived CDR1 and CDR2 are GTSNPN and SVGIG (reference sequence). The length of the CDR3 is 14 residues. V trimming: 2 bases; J trimming: 5 bases; junction bases outside the gene matches: 8. CDR3 nucleotide sequence: TGTGCCTGGAGTCGGGACAGCATACTTTATGGCTACACCTTC. Translating it yields CAWSRDSILYGYTF.

This clonotype was recorded many times. CDR3 bases: TGTGCCAGCAGGATTGGAGTGAACACTGAAGCTTTCTTT. Amino acids: CASRIGVNTEAFF. The V call is TRBV7-8, the J call TRBJ1-1; no definite D call. Germline V gene lookup returns CDR1 SGHVS and CDR2 FQNEAQ. The CDR3 contains 13 residues. Trimming shortened V by 6 bases and J by 0 bases, and 8 bases separated the two germline ends. Full variable domain (rest looked up from reference TRBV7-8 and TRBJ1-1): GAGVSQSPRYKVAKRGQDVALRCDPISGHVSLFWYQQALGQGPEFLTYFQNEAQLDKSGLPSDRFFAERPEGSVSTLKIQRTQQEDSAVYLCASRIGVNTEAFFGQGTRLTVV.

The chain has TRBV15 and TRBJ1-3; D call uncertain. The CDR3 has 13 amino acids. V lost 0 bases to trimming and J lost 5 bases, with 5 bases between them. Germline assignment: CDR1 LNHNV and CDR2 YYDKDF (reference sequence). The CDR3 DNA reads TGTGCCACCAGCAGAGATTCGCGAAACACCATATATTTT. Protein sequence: CATSRDSRNTIYF.

This clonotype occurred many times. The chain joins TRBV20-1 to TRBJ2-7, with 13 bases matching TRBD2. This CDR3 has 14 amino acids. Germline CDR1 DFQATT, CDR2 SNEGSKA (reference sequence). J gave up 5 bases and V 5 bases, and 6 bases lay outside the gene matches. The CDR3 nucleotides read TGCAGTGCTCCCGGGACTAGCGGGATGAACGAGCAGTACTTC. Translating it yields CSAPGTSGMNEQYF.

This clonotype has at least ten counts. DNA of the CDR3: TGTGCCATCAGTGAAACAAGTGACTATGGCTACACCTTC. It translates to CAISETSDYGYTF. The chain carries TRBV10-3 and TRBJ1-2; no reliable D call. This CDR3 region has 13 residues. V was pared by 3 bases and J by 3 bases, with 8 bases between. The germline CDR1 and CDR2 sequences are ENHRY and SYGVKD.

This clonotype has more than one count but fewer than ten. The chain recombines TRBV19 with TRBJ2-2; 9 bases are shared with TRBD1. CDR3 length: 18 residues. The V gene's germline CDR1 is LNHDA and CDR2 SQIVND (reference sequence). Losses at the gene ends were 1 base for V and 1 base for J; bases not matched to a gene: 7. CDR3 in DNA: TGTGCCAGTAGTATAGCCCTCTACAGGGGGCGGAACACCGGGGAGCTGTTTTTT. Protein sequence: CASSIALYRGRNTGELFF.

This clonotype was seen at least ten times. The chain links TRBV6-1 to TRBJ1-1; 7 bases are shared with TRBD1. The CDR3 runs to 14 residues. The J segment lost 2 bases and the V segment lost 7 bases, leaving 7 bases of the junction unmatched. Germline loops: CDR1 MNHNS, CDR2 SASEGT. In DNA, the CDR3 is TGTGCCAGCAACATCAACAGGGGAAACACTGAAGCTTTCTTT. Translation: CASNINRGNTEAFF.

The rearrangement links TRBV4-1 to TRBJ2-1; the D gene is possibly TRBD2 (6 bases). CDR1 is MGHRA and CDR2 is YSYEKL in the germline V gene. The CDR3 spans 18 residues. With 2 bases removed from V and 1 base from J, the gap between germline ends came to 18 bases. This CDR3 reads CASSQPIGGERSYNEQFF. The CDR3 DNA reads TGCGCCAGCAGCCAACCTATCGGGGGAGAAAGGTCCTACAATGAGCAGTTCTTC.